This entry describes one T cell receptor beta chain. Its antigen is undetermined. Tagging with unique molecular identifiers was applied to individual cDNA molecules. TCRdb fed the 5' RACE reads into MiXCR, producing one record per CDR3 protein. Of 100,000 to 150,000 distinct CDR3 sequences in the sample, about 15% were seen once. Germline V lookup: CDR1 SGHRS, CDR2 YFSETQ. The CDR3 covers 15 residues. V lost 2 bases and J 4 bases, leaving 15 bases between the germline ends. This record belongs to a study of early T cells in non-severe SARS-CoV-2 infection. Study at large: Bulk RNA isolated from unsorted whole blood underwent sequencing; chains were not paired. The study's findings and limits: The VDJdb matching leaned toward anti-spike CD8 responses and overlooked private and CD4 specificities.

This chain links TRBV5-1 with TRBJ2-5, with D perhaps matching TRBD2 (5 bases). The TCR comes from an adult who was a healthcare worker with PCR-confirmed SARS-CoV-2 infection or an uninfected control (not recorded which). Sequencing input: whole blood. The CDR3 protein is CASSLNVGGGETQYF. CDR3 nucleotides: TGCGCCAGCAGCTTAAACGTCGGAGGAGGAGAGACCCAGTACTTC.